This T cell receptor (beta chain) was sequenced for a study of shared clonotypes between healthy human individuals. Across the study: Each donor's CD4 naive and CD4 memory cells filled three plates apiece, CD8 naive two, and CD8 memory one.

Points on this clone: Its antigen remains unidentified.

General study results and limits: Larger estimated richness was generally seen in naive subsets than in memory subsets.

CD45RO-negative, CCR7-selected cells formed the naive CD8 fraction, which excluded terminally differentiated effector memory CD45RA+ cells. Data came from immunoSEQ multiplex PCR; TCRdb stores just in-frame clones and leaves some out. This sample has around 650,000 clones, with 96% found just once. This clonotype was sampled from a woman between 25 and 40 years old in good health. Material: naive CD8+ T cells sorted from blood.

The CDR3 region has the DNA TGTGCCAGCAGCGGACGGACAGGGGAATATGAAAAACTGTTTTTT. Its translation is CASSGRTGEYEKLFF. The genes are TRBV9 and TRBJ1-4; 9 positions match TRBD1. This CDR3 contains 15 residues. The germline V gene encodes CDR1 SGDLS and CDR2 YYNGEE. The junction had 6 bases not matched to a gene; V was cut back by 3 bases and J by 6 bases.